This entry lists 22 T cell receptor beta chains sequenced from one sample in a study of response to subunit inactivated influenza vaccine. Using its own MiXCR run on the RT-PCR reads, TCRdb lists one record per CDR3 protein. The sample yields about 650,000 distinct CDR3 sequences, 15% to 17% seen once. Sequences were derived from PBMCs from blood, sampled about 12 days after vaccination. These receptors came from a man aged 45 to 65 who received an inactivated influenza vaccine.

This clonotype was recorded a few times. The genes are TRBV6-1 and TRBJ1-5; D remains ambiguous. Germline CDR1 reads MNHNS; CDR2 reads SASEGT. V was clipped by 4 bases and J by 6 bases, with 10 bases between them. The CDR3 has 13 residues. As DNA, the CDR3 is TGTGCCAGCAGTGTAAGTGGAGGTCAGCCCCAGCATTTT. This sequence encodes CASSVSGGQPQHF.

The gene calls are TRBV7-8 and TRBJ1-1; D not certain. This CDR3 contains 14 residues. V lost 2 bases and J lost 4, with 11 bases in between. Germline assignment: CDR1 SGHVS and CDR2 FQNEAQ. The CDR3, as DNA: TGTGCCAGCAGCTTAATAGGGTTCGTCACTGAAGCTTTCTTT. Translation gives CASSLIGFVTEAFF.

A few counts support this clonotype. This chain connects TRBV12-5 to TRBJ2-1; D is unresolved. There are 13 residues in the CDR3. CDR1 is LGHNT, CDR2 FRNRAP, per germline. V lost 3 bases and J 7 bases, leaving 10 bases between the germline ends. Here the CDR3 reads CASGFHGMNEQFF. The CDR3 nucleotides are TGTGCTAGTGGTTTCCACGGTATGAATGAGCAGTTCTTC.

As concerns this clonotype: A much larger clone lies one base from this, so it may be a read error. The rearrangement links TRBV5-6 to TRBJ2-2, with D possibly being TRBD2 (5 bases). The V gene's germline CDR1 is SGHDT and CDR2 YYEEEE. The CDR3 totals 15 residues. CDR3 loop: CASSLALENTGELLF. CDR3 DNA: TGTGCCAGCAGCTTGGCCTTAGAGAACACCGGGGAGCTGCTTTTT. Drawing the rest from reference TRBV5-6 and TRBJ2-2, the complete variable domain is DAGVTQSPTHLIKTRGQQVTLRCSPKSGHDTVSWYQQALGQGPQFIFQYYEEEERQRGNFPDRFSGHQFPNYSSELNVNALLLGDSALYLCASSLALENTGELLFGEGSRLTVL.

This chain joins TRBV5-1 and TRBJ2-3, with D possibly matching TRBD1 (7 bases). Germline V gene sequence: CDR1 SGHRS, CDR2 YFSETQ. V lost 4 bases and J 4 bases, leaving 13 bases between the germline ends. This CDR3 is 14 amino acids long. In DNA, the CDR3 is TGCGCCAGCAGCGGCGGGACAGTTTCAGATACGCAGTATTTT. As protein: CASSGGTVSDTQYF.

This clonotype has only a few counts. This chain links TRBV7-9 with TRBJ2-7; the D gene is possibly TRBD1 (6 bases). CDR1 is SEHNR, CDR2 FQNEAQ, per germline (reference sequence). This CDR3 has 15 amino acids. The V gene lost 2 bases and the J gene lost 2 bases, with 13 bases spanning the gap. The CDR3 loop is CASSLLTGPAYEQYF. In nucleotides, the CDR3 is TGTGCCAGCAGCTTACTGACAGGACCAGCCTACGAGCAGTACTTC.

The chain joins TRBV20-1 to TRBJ2-1; the match to TRBD2 covers 11 bases. The germline CDR1 and CDR2 sequences are DFQATT and SNEGSKA (reference sequence). J was trimmed by 4 bases and V by 1 base; bases with no gene match: 9. This CDR3 contains 17 residues. The CDR3 loop is CSARGGSGGAGYNEQFF. The CDR3 coding sequence is TGCAGTGCTAGAGGAGGTAGCGGGGGGGCCGGTTACAATGAGCAGTTCTTC.

The table lists this clonotype with a few counts. The chain joins TRBV10-3 to TRBJ2-7, with 9 bases lining up with TRBD1. The CDR3 has 15 residues. Germline V lookup: CDR1 ENHRY, CDR2 SYGVKD. V lost 0 bases to trimming and J lost 2 bases; unmatched junction nucleotides: 2. This CDR3 reads CAISESGQGAYEQYF. The CDR3 nucleotides are TGTGCCATCAGTGAGTCGGGACAGGGAGCCTACGAGCAGTACTTC.

This rearrangement joins TRBV13 to TRBJ2-7; D gene unclear. Looked up from germline, CDR1 is PRHDT and CDR2 is FYEKMQ (reference sequence). V was cut by 0 bases and J by 2 bases, with 8 bases left in between. There are 14 residues in the CDR3. DNA for the CDR3: TGTGCCAGCAGCTTAGGGCATGGGGCCTACGAGCAGTACTTC. It encodes CASSLGHGAYEQYF.

The CDR3 nucleotides read TGTGCCAGCAGCTTAACCGGGACTAGCGGGAGGGCCGGGAATGAGCAGTTCTTC. Residues: CASSLTGTSGRAGNEQFF. The rearrangement uses TRBV7-3 and TRBJ2-1; 16 nucleotides align to TRBD2. CDR1 and CDR2 (germline): SGHTA, FQGTGA. The CDR3 is made up of 18 amino acids. V was clipped by 0 bases and J by 7 bases; unmatched bases: 6.

This clonotype was observed at least ten times. This chain links TRBV7-8 with TRBJ2-3; 11 bases are a match to TRBD1. With V trimmed by 0 bases and J by 3 bases, 5 bases remained unmatched. Germline V gene data show CDR1 as SGHVS and CDR2 as FQNEAQ. There are 17 residues in the CDR3. CDR3 sequence: CASSLAGTGGFTDTQYF. The CDR3 DNA reads as TGTGCCAGCAGCTTAGCCGGGACAGGGGGTTTTACAGATACGCAGTATTTT.

The genes are TRBV20-1 and TRBJ2-3; 8 nucleotides align to TRBD1. V lost 3 bases, J lost 7 bases, and 9 bases stayed unmatched. CDR3 length: 14 amino acids. CDR1 and CDR2 from the germline V gene are DFQATT and SNEGSKA (reference sequence). CDR3 amino acids: CSASRAGGLNTQYF. DNA of the CDR3: TGCAGTGCTAGCAGGGCAGGGGGCTTGAATACGCAGTATTTT.

This chain links TRBV10-3 with TRBJ2-1; D is undetermined. This CDR3 has 12 amino acids. Germline V gene data show CDR1 as ENHRY and CDR2 as SYGVKD. Trimming removed 3 bases from V and 11 bases from J, with 11 bases in between. CDR3 in DNA: TGTGCCATCAGTGAAGCCCTAAATAAGCAGTTCTTC. Translated: CAISEALNKQFF.

The sample holds a few counts of this clonotype. The gene calls are TRBV5-1 and TRBJ2-2, with D uncertain. The CDR3 has 16 residues. Germline V gene lookup returns CDR1 SGHRS and CDR2 YFSETQ. Deletions cut 4 bases from V and 2 bases from J, with 15 bases between. Here the CDR3 reads CASSPGRIINTGELFF. The DNA of the CDR3 is TGCGCCAGCAGCCCTGGACGGATTATCAACACCGGGGAGCTGTTTTTT.

This clonotype was observed at least ten times. V gene TRBV7-9 combines with J gene TRBJ1-1, with 7 bases aligning to TRBD1. Germline CDR1 and CDR2: SEHNR and FQNEAQ (reference sequence). The CDR3 length is 13 residues. The junction had 5 bases not matched to a gene; V was cut back by 6 bases and J by 4 bases. CDR3 nucleotide sequence: TGTGCCAGCAGTCCAGGGGGTGTCACTGAAGCTTTCTTT. Translation gives CASSPGGVTEAFF.

The chain couples TRBV5-1 to TRBJ2-1; TRBD1 matches at 7 bases. In germline, CDR1 is SGHRS, CDR2 YFSETQ. This CDR3 has 15 amino acids. Trimming at V came to 3 bases and at J to 0 bases, leaving 3 bases not matched to a gene. CDR3 region: CASSSDRRSYNEQFF. As DNA, the CDR3 is TGCGCCAGCAGCTCGGACAGGCGCTCCTACAATGAGCAGTTCTTC.

The chain combines TRBV10-3 with TRBJ2-1, with 8 nucleotides matching TRBD1. Germline V gives CDR1 ENHRY, CDR2 SYGVKD. There are 16 residues in the CDR3. The J segment lost 6 bases and the V segment lost 0 bases, leaving 7 bases of the junction unmatched. CDR3 sequence (DNA): TGTGCCATCAGTGAGTCTCAACAGGGGGTAAGCAATGAGCAGTTCTTC. It yields the protein CAISESQQGVSNEQFF.

This clonotype was seen repeatedly, ten times or more. The chain carries TRBV5-1 and TRBJ2-1; D is perhaps TRBD2 (5 bases). V lost 4 bases to trimming and J lost 9 bases, with 14 bases between them. The CDR3 is 13 amino acids. The germline V gene encodes CDR1 SGHRS and CDR2 YFSETQ. The CDR3 is CASSTILDLEQFF. The CDR3 DNA is TGCGCCAGCAGCACTATACTAGATCTTGAGCAGTTCTTC.

This clonotype was counted only a few times. CDR3 bases: TGCGCCAGCAGCCAAGACCTGATCGGGAGCCATCAGCCCCAGCATTTT. Protein: CASSQDLIGSHQPQHF. J is TRBJ1-5 and V is TRBV4-3; D not resolved. From germline, CDR1 is LGHNA and CDR2 YSLEER. CDR3 length: 16 amino acids. The germline V and J ends were trimmed by 0 bases and 5 bases, with 14 bases remaining between them.

This clonotype appeared many times. The V call is TRBV12-3 or TRBV12-4, the J call TRBJ2-1; the D is unclear. CDR3 size: 14 residues. The V end lost 7 bases, the J end lost 4 bases, and 14 bases lay between the germline ends. CDR3 protein: CASNQDATYNEQFF. The CDR3, as DNA: TGTGCCAGCAACCAAGATGCTACATACAATGAGCAGTTCTTC.

The V call is TRBV10-3, the J call TRBJ2-3; D unresolved. The CDR3 is 11 residues long. With 2 bases removed from V and 5 bases from J, the gap between germline ends came to 2 bases. Germline-derived CDR1 and CDR2 are ENHRY and SYGVKD. The DNA for the CDR3 is TGTGCCATCAGTGAGGAAGATACGCAGTATTTT. Protein product: CAISEEDTQYF.

The chain combines TRBV27 with TRBJ2-5; 7 bases line up with TRBD1. Per germline, CDR1 MNHEY and CDR2 SMNVEV (reference sequence). Losses at the gene ends were 4 bases for V and 9 bases for J; bases not matched to a gene: 14. CDR3 length: 15 amino acids. CDR3 region: CASSSQGQPPRSQYF. In DNA form, the CDR3 reads TGTGCCAGCAGTTCCCAGGGACAGCCCCCAAGGTCCCAGTACTTC.